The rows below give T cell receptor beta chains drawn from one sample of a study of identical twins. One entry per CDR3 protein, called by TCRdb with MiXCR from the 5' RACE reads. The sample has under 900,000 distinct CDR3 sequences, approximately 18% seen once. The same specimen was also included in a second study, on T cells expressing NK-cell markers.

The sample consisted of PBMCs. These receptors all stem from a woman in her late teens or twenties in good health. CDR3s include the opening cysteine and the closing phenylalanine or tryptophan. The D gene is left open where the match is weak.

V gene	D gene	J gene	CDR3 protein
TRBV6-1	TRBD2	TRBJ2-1	CASTRGGLAASYNEQFF
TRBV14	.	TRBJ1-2	CASSKRAQDISIGYTF
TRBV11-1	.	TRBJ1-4	CASSSLRGGNNLKEKLFF
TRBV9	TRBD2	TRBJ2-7	CASSVGSGSSGEQYF
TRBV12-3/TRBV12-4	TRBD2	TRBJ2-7	CASSFGGGVYEQYF
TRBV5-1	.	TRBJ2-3	CASSLPGLGGDTQYF
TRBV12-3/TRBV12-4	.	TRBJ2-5	CASSLGGNQYF
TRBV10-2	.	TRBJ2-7	CASKGEYEQYF
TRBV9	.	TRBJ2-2	CASSVVGDGELFF
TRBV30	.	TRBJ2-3	CAYEAGDTDTQYF
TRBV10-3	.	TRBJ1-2	CAISGATTDSHSANYGYTF
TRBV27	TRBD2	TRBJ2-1	CASLAGNEQFF
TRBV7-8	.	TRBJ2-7	CASSLVQRHEQYF
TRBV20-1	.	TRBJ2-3	CSARVGGTTDTQYF
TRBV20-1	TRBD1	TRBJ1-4	CSATGGEEKLFF
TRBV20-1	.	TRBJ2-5	CSARGQETQYF
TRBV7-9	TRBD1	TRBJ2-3	CASSRSRGRTSTDTQYF
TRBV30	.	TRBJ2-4	CAWSMKGGENIQYF
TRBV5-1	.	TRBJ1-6	CASSFDITSYNSPLHF
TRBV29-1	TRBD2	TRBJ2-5	CSVGGTSGRLTRPETQYF
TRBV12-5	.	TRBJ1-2	CASGLVPSPGKRGYTF
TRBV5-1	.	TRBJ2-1	CASSTPVGGVFRTYNEQFF
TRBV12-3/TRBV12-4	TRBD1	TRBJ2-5	CASSSPDRVERETQYF
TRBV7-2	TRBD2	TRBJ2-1	CASSLAGLAGALTSYNEQFF
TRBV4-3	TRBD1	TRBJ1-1	CASSLYTGTANTEAFF
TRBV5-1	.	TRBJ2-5	CASSWKGPETQYF
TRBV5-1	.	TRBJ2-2	CASRSVSVANTGELFF
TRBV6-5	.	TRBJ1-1	CASSYSRPNTEAFF
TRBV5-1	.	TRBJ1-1	CASSLGSDGTEAFF
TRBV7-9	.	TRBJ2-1	CASSFEASAREQFF
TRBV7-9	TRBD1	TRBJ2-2	CASSLTQGTGELFF
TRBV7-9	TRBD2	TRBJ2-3	CASSPDRLAGTDTQYF
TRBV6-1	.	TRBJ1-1	CASRQAWRTEAFF
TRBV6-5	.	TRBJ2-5	CASSYSGGAQETQYF
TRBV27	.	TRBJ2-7	CASSELRRVGAEQYF
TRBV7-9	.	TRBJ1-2	CASSPSGFSGYTF